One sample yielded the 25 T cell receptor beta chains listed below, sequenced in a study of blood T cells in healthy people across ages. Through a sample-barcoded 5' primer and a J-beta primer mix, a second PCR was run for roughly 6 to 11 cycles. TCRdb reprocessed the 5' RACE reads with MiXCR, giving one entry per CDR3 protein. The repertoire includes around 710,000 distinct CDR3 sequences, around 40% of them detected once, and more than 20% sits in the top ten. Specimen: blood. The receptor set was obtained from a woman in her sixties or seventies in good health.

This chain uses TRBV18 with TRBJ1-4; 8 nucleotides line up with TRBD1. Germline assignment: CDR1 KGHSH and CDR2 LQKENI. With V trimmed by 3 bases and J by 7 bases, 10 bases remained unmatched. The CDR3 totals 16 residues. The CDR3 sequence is CASSPQDRVTGEKLFF. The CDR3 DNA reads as TGTGCCAGCTCACCCCAGGACAGGGTAACAGGTGAAAAACTGTTTTTT.

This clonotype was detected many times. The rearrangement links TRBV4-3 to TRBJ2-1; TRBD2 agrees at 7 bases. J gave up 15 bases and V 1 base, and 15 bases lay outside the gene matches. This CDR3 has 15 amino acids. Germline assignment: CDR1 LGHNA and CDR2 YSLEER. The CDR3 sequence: CASSQGSRGRSGTFF. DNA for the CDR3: TGCGCCAGCAGCCAAGGGTCAAGAGGTCGGAGCGGGACGTTCTTC.

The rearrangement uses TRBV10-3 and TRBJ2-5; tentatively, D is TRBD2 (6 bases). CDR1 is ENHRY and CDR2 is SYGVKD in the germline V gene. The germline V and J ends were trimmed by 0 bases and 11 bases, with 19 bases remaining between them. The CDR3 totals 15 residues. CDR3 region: CAISESGGAFDEQYF. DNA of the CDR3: TGTGCCATCAGTGAGTCTGGAGGGGCCTTCGATGAGCAGTACTTC.

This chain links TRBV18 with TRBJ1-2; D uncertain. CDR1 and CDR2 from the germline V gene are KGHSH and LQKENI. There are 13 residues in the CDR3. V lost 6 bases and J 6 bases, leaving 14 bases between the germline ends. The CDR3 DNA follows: TGTGCCAGCTCCCAGACGGTCCAGAATGGCTACACCTTC. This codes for CASSQTVQNGYTF. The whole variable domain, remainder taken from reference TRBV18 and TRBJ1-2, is NAGVMQNPRHLVRRRGQEARLRCSPMKGHSHVYWYRQLPEEGLKFMVYLQKENIIDESGMPKERFSAEFPKEGPSILRIQQVVRGDSAAYFCASSQTVQNGYTFGSGTRLTVV.

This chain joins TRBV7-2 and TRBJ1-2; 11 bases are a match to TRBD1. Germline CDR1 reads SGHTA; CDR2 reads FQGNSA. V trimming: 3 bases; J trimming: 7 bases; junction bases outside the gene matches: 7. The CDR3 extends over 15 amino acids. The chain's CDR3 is CASSFRDRGDCGYTF. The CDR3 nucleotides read TGTGCCAGCAGCTTCCGGGACAGGGGGGACTGTGGCTACACCTTC.

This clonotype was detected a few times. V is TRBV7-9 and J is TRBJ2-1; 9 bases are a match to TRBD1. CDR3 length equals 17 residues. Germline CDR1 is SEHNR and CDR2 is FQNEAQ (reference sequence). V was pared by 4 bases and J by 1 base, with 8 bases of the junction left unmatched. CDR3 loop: CASSSLTGTGSYNEQFF. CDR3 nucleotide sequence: TGTGCCAGCAGCTCCCTGACCGGGACAGGGTCCTACAATGAGCAGTTCTTC. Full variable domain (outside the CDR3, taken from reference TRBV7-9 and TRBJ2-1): DTGVSQNPRHKITKRGQNVTFRCDPISEHNRLYWYRQTLGQGPEFLTYFQNEAQLEKSRLLSDRFSAERPKGSFSTLEIQRTEQGDSAMYLCASSSLTGTGSYNEQFFGPGTRLTVL.

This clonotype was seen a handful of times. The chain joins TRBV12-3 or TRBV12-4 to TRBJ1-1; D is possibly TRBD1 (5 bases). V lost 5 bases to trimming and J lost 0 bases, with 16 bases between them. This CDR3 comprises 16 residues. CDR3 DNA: TGTGCCAGCAGTCCGCTGACCGGGACTGTGAACACTGAAGCTTTCTTT. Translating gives CASSPLTGTVNTEAFF.

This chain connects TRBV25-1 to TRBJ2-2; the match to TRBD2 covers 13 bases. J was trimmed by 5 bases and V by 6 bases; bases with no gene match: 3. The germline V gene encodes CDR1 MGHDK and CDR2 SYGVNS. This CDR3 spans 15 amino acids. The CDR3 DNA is TGTGCCAGCAGGGAGGGACTAGCGGGAACCGGGGAGCTGTTTTTT. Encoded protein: CASREGLAGTGELFF.

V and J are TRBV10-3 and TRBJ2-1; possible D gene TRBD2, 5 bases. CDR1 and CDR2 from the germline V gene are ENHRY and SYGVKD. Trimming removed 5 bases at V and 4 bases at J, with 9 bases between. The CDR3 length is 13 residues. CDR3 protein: CAISQAEYNEQFF. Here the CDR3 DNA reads TGTGCCATCAGTCAAGCGGAGTACAATGAGCAGTTCTTC.

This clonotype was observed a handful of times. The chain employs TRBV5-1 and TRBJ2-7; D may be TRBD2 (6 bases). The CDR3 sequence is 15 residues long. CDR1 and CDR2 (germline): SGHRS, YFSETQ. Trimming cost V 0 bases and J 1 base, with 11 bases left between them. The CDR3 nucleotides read TGCGCCAGCAGCTTGGCCCTGGGAGGTTCCTACGAGCAGTACTTC. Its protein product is CASSLALGGSYEQYF.

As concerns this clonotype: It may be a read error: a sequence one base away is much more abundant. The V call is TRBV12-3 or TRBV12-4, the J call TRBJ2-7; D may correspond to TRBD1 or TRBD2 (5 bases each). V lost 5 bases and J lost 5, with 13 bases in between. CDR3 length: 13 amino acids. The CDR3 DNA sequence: TGTGCCAGCAGTGTAGTCGGGGCCAACGAGCAGTACTTC. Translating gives CASSVVGANEQYF.

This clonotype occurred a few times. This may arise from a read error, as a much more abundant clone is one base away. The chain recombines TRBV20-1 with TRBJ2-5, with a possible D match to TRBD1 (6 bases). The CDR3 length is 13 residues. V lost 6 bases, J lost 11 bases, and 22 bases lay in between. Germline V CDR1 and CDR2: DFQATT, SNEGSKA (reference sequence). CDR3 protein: CSADRSQTNEQYF. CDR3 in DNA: TGCAGTGCGGACAGAAGTCAGACCAATGAGCAGTACTTC.

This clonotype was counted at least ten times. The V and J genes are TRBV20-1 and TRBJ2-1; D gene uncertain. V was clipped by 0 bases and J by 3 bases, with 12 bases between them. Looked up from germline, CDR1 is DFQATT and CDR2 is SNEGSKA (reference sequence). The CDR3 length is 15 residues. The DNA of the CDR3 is TGCAGTGCTAGAGAAACGGGTACAAACTACAATGAGCAGTTCTTC. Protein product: CSARETGTNYNEQFF.

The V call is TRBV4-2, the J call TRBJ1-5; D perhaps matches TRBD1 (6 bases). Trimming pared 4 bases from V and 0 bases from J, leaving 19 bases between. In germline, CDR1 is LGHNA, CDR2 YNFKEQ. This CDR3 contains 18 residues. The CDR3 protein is CASSRGQLGDYSNQPQHF. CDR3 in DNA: TGTGCCAGCAGCCGAGGACAGCTGGGGGACTATAGCAATCAGCCCCAGCATTTT.

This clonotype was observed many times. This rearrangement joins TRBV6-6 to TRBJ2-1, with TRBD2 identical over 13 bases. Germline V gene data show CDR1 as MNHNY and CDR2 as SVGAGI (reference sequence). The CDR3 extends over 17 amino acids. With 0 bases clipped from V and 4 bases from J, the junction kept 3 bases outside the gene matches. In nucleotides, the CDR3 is TGTGCCAGCAGTTACTCCGGACTAGCGGGAGTGTACAATGAGCAGTTCTTC. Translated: CASSYSGLAGVYNEQFF.

The CDR3: CSARILNGYTF. CDR3 nucleotides: TGCAGTGCTAGAATCCTCAATGGCTACACCTTC. The J gene is TRBJ1-2, the V gene TRBV20-1; D remains unclear. The CDR3 loop spans 11 amino acids. CDR1 is DFQATT and CDR2 is SNEGSKA in the germline V gene (reference sequence). Trimming pared 2 bases from V and 6 bases from J, leaving 7 bases between.

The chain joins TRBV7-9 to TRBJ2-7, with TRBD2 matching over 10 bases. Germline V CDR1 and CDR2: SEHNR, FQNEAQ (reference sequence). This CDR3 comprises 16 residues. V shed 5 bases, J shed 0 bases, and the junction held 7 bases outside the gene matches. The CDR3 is CASSPGLARSSYEQYF. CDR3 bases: TGTGCCAGCAGCCCGGGACTAGCGAGGAGCTCCTACGAGCAGTACTTC.

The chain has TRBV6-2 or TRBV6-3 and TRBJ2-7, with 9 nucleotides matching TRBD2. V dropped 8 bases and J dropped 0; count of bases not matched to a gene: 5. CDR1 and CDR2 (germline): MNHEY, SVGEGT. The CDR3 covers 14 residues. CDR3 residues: CASGAGGSSYEQYF. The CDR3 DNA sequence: TGTGCCAGCGGAGCGGGAGGTAGCTCCTACGAGCAGTACTTC.

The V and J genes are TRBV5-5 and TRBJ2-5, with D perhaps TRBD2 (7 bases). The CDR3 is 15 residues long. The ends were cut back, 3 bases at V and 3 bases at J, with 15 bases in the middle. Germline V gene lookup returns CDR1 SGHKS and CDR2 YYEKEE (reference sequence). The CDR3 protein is CASSWVGAGEETQYF. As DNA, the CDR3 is TGTGCCAGCAGCTGGGTGGGGGCGGGAGAAGAGACCCAGTACTTC.

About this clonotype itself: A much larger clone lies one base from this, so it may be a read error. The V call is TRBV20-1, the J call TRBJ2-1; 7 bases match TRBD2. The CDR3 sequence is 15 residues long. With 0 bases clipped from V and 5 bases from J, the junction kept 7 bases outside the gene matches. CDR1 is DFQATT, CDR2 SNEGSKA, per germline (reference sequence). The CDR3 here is CSARDKGGNHNEQFF. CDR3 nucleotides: TGCAGTGCTAGAGATAAGGGAGGGAACCACAATGAGCAGTTCTTC.

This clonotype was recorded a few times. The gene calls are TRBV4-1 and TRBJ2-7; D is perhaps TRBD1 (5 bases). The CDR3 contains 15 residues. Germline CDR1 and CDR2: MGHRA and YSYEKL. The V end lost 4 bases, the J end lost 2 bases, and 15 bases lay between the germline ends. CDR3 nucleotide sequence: TGCGCCAGCAGCCTAAACCCGACAGAGCCCTACGAGCAGTACTTC. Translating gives CASSLNPTEPYEQYF.

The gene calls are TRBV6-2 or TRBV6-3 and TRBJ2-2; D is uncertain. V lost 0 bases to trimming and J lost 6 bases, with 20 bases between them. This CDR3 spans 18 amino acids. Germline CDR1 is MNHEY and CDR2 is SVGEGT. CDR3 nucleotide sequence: TGTGCCAGCAGTTACTCTTCGGCACCCTACACCAGGCCCGGGGAGCTGTTTTTT. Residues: CASSYSSAPYTRPGELFF.

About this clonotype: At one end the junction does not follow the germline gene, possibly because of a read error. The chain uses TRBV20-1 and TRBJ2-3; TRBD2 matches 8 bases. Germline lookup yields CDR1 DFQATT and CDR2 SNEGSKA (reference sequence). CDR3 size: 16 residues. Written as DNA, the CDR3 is TGCAGTGCTGGTCAGGCCGGGAGGGCCGGCACAGCTACGCAGTATTTT. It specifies CSAGQAGRAGTATQYF.

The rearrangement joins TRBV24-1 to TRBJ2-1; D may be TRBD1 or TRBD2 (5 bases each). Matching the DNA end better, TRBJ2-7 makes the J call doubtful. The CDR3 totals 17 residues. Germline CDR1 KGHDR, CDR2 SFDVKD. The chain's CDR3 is CATSDFGDELSYNEQYF. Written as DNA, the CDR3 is TGTGCCACCAGTGATTTTGGGGACGAGCTCTCCTACAATGAGCAGTACTTC.

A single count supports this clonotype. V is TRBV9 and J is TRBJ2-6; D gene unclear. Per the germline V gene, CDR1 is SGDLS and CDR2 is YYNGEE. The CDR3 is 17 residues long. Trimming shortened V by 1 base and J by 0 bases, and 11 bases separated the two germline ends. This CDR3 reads CASSVMSERSGANVLTF. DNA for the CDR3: TGTGCCAGCAGCGTAATGTCGGAACGCTCTGGGGCCAACGTCCTGACTTTC. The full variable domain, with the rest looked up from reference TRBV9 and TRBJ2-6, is DSGVTQTPKHLITATGQRVTLRCSPRSGDLSVYWYQQSLDQGLQFLIQYYNGEERAKGNILERFSAQQFPDLHSELNLSSLELGDSALYFCASSVMSERSGANVLTFGAGSRLTVL.